These 24 T cell receptor beta chains originate from one sample sequenced in a study of HIV-infected patients and healthy controls. TCRdb analysed the 5' RACE reads with MiXCR anew, one entry per CDR3 protein. Among tens of thousands of distinct CDR3 sequences listed, 15% to 20% were seen once. Specimen: CD4+ T cells from blood. The receptors originated from a human donor in good health.

The chain recombines TRBV28 with TRBJ2-5; maybe TRBD2 (6 bases). V dropped 2 bases and J dropped 5 bases, with 9 bases sitting between them. Germline assignment: CDR1 MDHEN and CDR2 SYDVKM. The CDR3 is made up of 13 amino acids. CDR3 protein: CASSLLGRETQYF. CDR3 nucleotides: TGTGCCAGCAGTTTACTAGGGAGGGAGACCCAGTACTTC.

The chain employs TRBV5-5 and TRBJ2-4; 11 nucleotides align to TRBD2. Looked up from germline, CDR1 is SGHKS and CDR2 is YYEKEE (reference sequence). V dropped 4 bases and J dropped 0; count of bases not matched to a gene: 12. The CDR3 is 19 amino acids. The CDR3 protein is CASSQDPSGGNIAKNIQYF. The DNA for the CDR3 is TGTGCCAGCAGCCAGGATCCTAGCGGGGGGAACATAGCCAAAAACATTCAGTACTTC. The whole variable domain, filled in from reference TRBV5-5 and TRBJ2-4, reads DAGVTQSPTHLIKTRGQQVTLRCSPISGHKSVSWYQQVLGQGPQFIFQYYEKEERGRGNFPDRFSARQFPNYSSELNVNALLLGDSALYLCASSQDPSGGNIAKNIQYFGAGTRLSVL.

The rearrangement joins TRBV6-2 or TRBV6-3 to TRBJ1-5; 8 bases are shared with TRBD1. CDR3 length: 14 residues. Germline trimming cut 6 bases from V and 2 bases from J; bases unmatched to any gene: 3. The germline CDR1 and CDR2 sequences are MNHEY and SVGEGT. The CDR3 sequence is CASSQGARNQPQHF. The CDR3, as DNA: TGTGCCAGCAGCCAGGGGGCGCGCAATCAGCCCCAGCATTTT.

Only a few counts were recorded for this clonotype. This sequence joins TRBV18 and TRBJ2-7; 8 bases agree with TRBD1. CDR1 is KGHSH, CDR2 LQKENI, per germline. The CDR3 has 16 residues. Unmatched junction bases numbered 9, after V lost 0 bases and J lost 5 bases. The CDR3 DNA reads TGTGCCAGCTCACCACCCCCCCCCAGGGGGCGCCACGAGCAGTACTTC. Its translation is CASSPPPPRGRHEQYF.

The genes are TRBV27 and TRBJ2-4; maybe TRBD2 (6 bases). V dropped 1 base and J dropped 7 bases, with 11 bases sitting between them. Germline V lookup: CDR1 MNHEY, CDR2 SMNVEV (reference sequence). This CDR3 region has 14 residues. In DNA, the CDR3 is TGTGCCAGCAGTTTATTGGGGGGTGGCAACATTCAGTACTTC. This codes for CASSLLGGGNIQYF.

This clonotype was counted a few times. This chain joins TRBV30 and TRBJ2-7, with D maybe TRBD2 (6 bases). V shed 3 bases and J shed 1 base, with 22 bases lying between them. Germline assignment: CDR1 GTSNPN and CDR2 SVGIG (reference sequence). CDR3 length: 17 residues. This chain's CDR3 is CAWSPKGSGFRSYEQYF. The CDR3, as DNA: TGTGCCTGGAGCCCGAAAGGGAGCGGGTTTAGATCCTACGAGCAGTACTTC.

The chain combines TRBV7-9 with TRBJ2-4, with no clear D. V was cut by 8 bases and J by 0 bases, with 14 bases left in between. Germline loops: CDR1 SEHNR, CDR2 FQNEAQ (reference sequence). The CDR3 has 15 amino acids. The CDR3 region is CASCPRILAKNIQYF. As DNA, the CDR3 is TGTGCCAGCTGCCCTAGAATTCTAGCCAAAAACATTCAGTACTTC. The full variable domain, completed using reference TRBV7-9 and TRBJ2-4, is DTGVSQNPRHKITKRGQNVTFRCDPISEHNRLYWYRQTLGQGPEFLTYFQNEAQLEKSRLLSDRFSAERPKGSFSTLEIQRTEQGDSAMYLCASCPRILAKNIQYFGAGTRLSVL.

This clonotype was recorded at least ten times. The rearrangement joins TRBV12-3 or TRBV12-4 to TRBJ1-1; tentative D call: TRBD1 (5 bases). Trimming took 2 bases from V and 2 from J, leaving 12 bases between them. CDR3 length equals 15 residues. For the CDR3, the DNA is TGTGCCAGCAGTTTATATTCGGGGGTTAACACTGAAGCTTTCTTT. Protein: CASSLYSGVNTEAFF.

In this sample, this clonotype turned up many times. The chain combines TRBV12-3 or TRBV12-4 with TRBJ2-1, with D possibly being TRBD2 (6 bases). Between the trimmed V and J ends, which lost 3 bases and 4 bases, there was a span of 13 bases. The length of the CDR3 is 15 residues. The CDR3 sequence is CASSLEGGQYNEQFF. The CDR3 DNA sequence: TGTGCCAGCAGTTTGGAGGGCGGGCAGTACAATGAGCAGTTCTTC.

V and J are TRBV3-1 and TRBJ2-5; D is undetermined. CDR1 and CDR2 (germline): LGHDT, YNNKEL (reference sequence). Trimming took 4 bases from V and 2 from J, leaving 5 bases between them. The CDR3 has 12 amino acids. CDR3 in DNA: TGTGCCAGCAGCCTTTGGCAAGAGACCCAGTACTTC. It codes for CASSLWQETQYF.

The chain couples TRBV12-3 or TRBV12-4 to TRBJ2-7; 7 nucleotides line up with TRBD2. The CDR3 extends over 14 amino acids. Unmatched junction bases numbered 10, after V lost 5 bases and J lost 6 bases. CDR3 coding DNA: TGTGCCAGCAGTAAGCGGGGTGGGATCGGCGAGCAGTACTTC. This encodes CASSKRGGIGEQYF.

This clonotype occurred a few times. This chain joins TRBV30 and TRBJ2-1, with D tentatively TRBD2 (5 bases). The CDR3 extends over 14 amino acids. The germline V gene encodes CDR1 GTSNPN and CDR2 SVGIG (reference sequence). Trimming removed 3 bases at V and 0 bases at J, with 9 bases between. CDR3 region: CAWRGGSSYNEQFF. Written as DNA, the CDR3 is TGTGCCTGGAGAGGTGGGAGCTCCTACAATGAGCAGTTCTTC.

This clonotype was found many times. The CDR3: CASSLQGGHSPLHF. The CDR3 nucleotides are TGTGCCAGCAGCTTACAGGGAGGTCATTCACCCCTCCACTTT. The V call is TRBV7-6, the J call TRBJ1-6, with a weak D call TRBD1 (5 bases). The CDR3 is made up of 14 amino acids. Between the trimmed V and J ends, which lost 2 bases and 8 bases, there was a span of 10 bases. Germline lookup yields CDR1 SGHVS and CDR2 FNYEAQ.

V usage is TRBV19 and J usage is TRBJ1-2; TRBD1 matches 9 bases. The CDR3 totals 15 residues. The germline V gene encodes CDR1 LNHDA and CDR2 SQIVND (reference sequence). V dropped 5 bases and J dropped 5; count of bases not matched to a gene: 9. CDR3 sequence: CASSPRGTGRYGYTF. The CDR3 nucleotides read TGTGCCAGTAGTCCCCGAGGGACAGGGCGGTATGGCTACACCTTC. The complete variable domain, with remaining parts taken from reference TRBV19 and TRBJ1-2, reads DGGITQSPKYLFRKEGQNVTLSCEQNLNHDAMYWYRQDPGQGLRLIYYSQIVNDFQKGDIAEGYSVSREKKESFPLTVTSAQKNPTAFYLCASSPRGTGRYGYTFGSGTRLTVV.

This clonotype was counted only a few times. V and J are TRBV5-1 and TRBJ1-1, with TRBD1 matching 9 bases. Unmatched junction bases numbered 11, after V lost 4 bases and J lost 4 bases. Germline V gene data show CDR1 as SGHRS and CDR2 as YFSETQ. This CDR3 has 16 amino acids. The CDR3 nucleotides are TGCGCCAGCAGCCCGCAGACAGGGGGGTTCCTCACTGAAGCTTTCTTT. Protein sequence: CASSPQTGGFLTEAFF.

This clonotype was seen a few times. The CDR3 is CASRRSNQPQHF. The CDR3 region has the DNA TGTGCCAGTAGAAGGAGTAATCAGCCCCAGCATTTT. V and J are TRBV19 and TRBJ1-5; unclear D gene. Germline CDR1 reads LNHDA; CDR2 reads SQIVND (reference sequence). V was pared by 6 bases and J by 4 bases, with 7 bases between. The CDR3 totals 12 residues.

A few counts support this clonotype. The gene calls are TRBV15 and TRBJ2-3, with TRBD2 matching 8 bases. Germline V gene data show CDR1 as LNHNV and CDR2 as YYDKDF (reference sequence). Germline trimming cut 5 bases from V and 0 bases from J; bases unmatched to any gene: 7. The CDR3 contains 16 residues. The DNA of the CDR3 is TGTGCCACCAGCGCCCGACTAGCGCCGAGCACAGATACGCAGTATTTT. The encoded protein is CATSARLAPSTDTQYF.

This clonotype showed up just a few times. The chain combines TRBV10-2 with TRBJ2-1; the match to TRBD2 covers 13 bases. The CDR3 length is 16 residues. Germline assignment: CDR1 WSHSY and CDR2 SAAADI. After removal of 8 bases from V and 4 bases from J, the junction contained 8 bases not matched to a gene. The CDR3 here is CASLPGTSGAYNEQFF. In DNA, the CDR3 is TGCGCCAGCCTCCCCGGGACTAGCGGGGCTTACAATGAGCAGTTCTTC.

The rearrangement uses TRBV7-2 and TRBJ2-7; the D call may be TRBD1 or TRBD2 (5 bases each). V lost 1 base and J lost 2, with 9 bases in between. There are 14 residues in the CDR3. Germline V gene lookup returns CDR1 SGHTA and CDR2 FQGNSA. In DNA, the CDR3 is TGTGCCAGCAGCTTAGTGACGGGACCCTACGAGCAGTACTTC. It encodes CASSLVTGPYEQYF.

The genes are TRBV7-2 and TRBJ1-2; 11 bases are a match to TRBD1. V was clipped by 1 base and J by 8 bases; unmatched bases: 3. The CDR3 runs 14 residues. The V gene's germline CDR1 is SGHTA and CDR2 FQGNSA. CDR3 sequence: CASSLGGQGVGYTF. Here the CDR3 DNA reads TGTGCCAGCAGCTTAGGGGGACAGGGGGTAGGCTACACCTTC.

Written as DNA, the CDR3 is TGTGCCAGCAGTGATCCCAGTAGCAATCAGCCCCAGCATTTT. This sequence encodes CASSDPSSNQPQHF. This sequence joins TRBV25-1 and TRBJ1-5, with D hard to call. Germline lookup yields CDR1 MGHDK and CDR2 SYGVNS. Trimming took off 3 bases at V and 0 bases at J, with 6 bases between the two ends. The CDR3 covers 14 residues.

This clonotype was seen a single time. This sequence may be a read error, since a much larger clone differs from it by one base. This chain joins TRBV19 and TRBJ1-2; possibly TRBD1 for D (6 bases). Germline V gene sequence: CDR1 LNHDA, CDR2 SQIVND (reference sequence). The CDR3 is made up of 15 amino acids. The CDR3 DNA is TGTGCCAGTAGTATACCGGGACAATCTTACTATAGCTACACCTTC. This gives the protein CASSIPGQSYYSYTF.

This clonotype came up many times. V is TRBV10-3 and J is TRBJ2-3; 9 bases align to TRBD2. In germline, CDR1 is ENHRY, CDR2 SYGVKD. This CDR3 has 15 amino acids. V gave up 5 bases and J gave up 1 base; unmatched junction bases: 4. The CDR3: CAISQREAGTDTQYF. In nucleotides, the CDR3 is TGTGCCATCAGTCAGCGGGAGGCGGGCACAGATACGCAGTATTTT.

Many counts were recorded for this clonotype. The CDR3 nucleotides are TGTGCCACCCGCGGGTATGCGGTCTCCTACGAGCAGTACTTC. Its translation: CATRGYAVSYEQYF. The chain joins TRBV6-2 or TRBV6-3 to TRBJ2-7; D may be TRBD2 (5 bases). Trimming removed 10 bases at V and 0 bases at J, with 16 bases between. The CDR3 contains 14 residues. Per germline, CDR1 MNHEY and CDR2 SVGEGT.